These T cell receptor beta chains were read from a single sample in a study of beta chain features in type 1 diabetes. Sequenced by immunoSEQ multiplex PCR; TCRdb stores in-frame clones only, minus some. The sample carries approximately 170,000 clones, under 9.5% recorded once. The sequenced material came from central memory CD4+ T cells from blood. Every receptor here comes from a young man with type 1 diabetes. The CDR3 runs from the conserved cysteine through the conserved F or W. Each record gives: V gene, J gene, clone size, D gene, CDR3 DNA, CDR3 protein. D genes are given only for firm matches. The size field is filled for only some rows; it gives once, few, many or a size class.

V gene: TRBV5-4; J gene: TRBJ2-1; clone size: .; D gene: .; CDR3 DNA: TGTGCCAGCAGCCGGGGAGTGGGGGAGGGGGAAGACAATGAGCAGTTCTTC; CDR3 protein: CASSRGVGEGEDNEQFF
V gene: TRBV7-9; J gene: TRBJ1-2; clone size: few; D gene: .; CDR3 DNA: TGTGCCAGCAGCTTAGTCGGAGGGAAGAAAAGCTACACCTTC; CDR3 protein: CASSLVGGKKSYTF
V gene: TRBV23-1; J gene: TRBJ1-4; clone size: few; D gene: .; CDR3 DNA: TGCGCCAGCAGACACTCTGGGAGGGGCTCATCTGAAAAACTGTTTTTT; CDR3 protein: CASRHSGRGSSEKLFF
V gene: TRBV11-2; J gene: TRBJ2-7; clone size: .; D gene: TRBD2; CDR3 DNA: TGTGCCAGCAGCTTAGCCTCTGGCGGGGGGAGCTCCTACGAGCAGTACTTC; CDR3 protein: CASSLASGGGSSYEQYF
V gene: TRBV10-3; J gene: TRBJ2-1; clone size: .; D gene: TRBD2; CDR3 DNA: TGTGCCATCAGTCTAGCGGGGAGGAATAGTGAGCAGTTCTTC; CDR3 protein: CAISLAGRNSEQFF
V gene: TRBV6-6; J gene: TRBJ2-2; clone size: .; D gene: TRBD2; CDR3 DNA: TGTGCCAGCAGCGGGACTAGCGGCACCGGGGAGCTGTTTTTT; CDR3 protein: CASSGTSGTGELFF
V gene: TRBV19; J gene: TRBJ2-1; clone size: .; D gene: .; CDR3 DNA: TGTGCCAGTAGTATAGGACTAATCAATGAGCAGTTCTTC; CDR3 protein: CASSIGLINEQFF
V gene: TRBV18; J gene: TRBJ2-7; clone size: .; D gene: TRBD1; CDR3 DNA: TGTGCCAGCTCACCACCGACAGGGCCCTACGAGCAGTACTTC; CDR3 protein: CASSPPTGPYEQYF
V gene: TRBV9; J gene: TRBJ1-4; clone size: .; D gene: TRBD1; CDR3 DNA: TGTGCCAGCAGCGATGGACAGGTTAATGAAAAACTGTTTTTT; CDR3 protein: CASSDGQVNEKLFF
V gene: TRBV5-5; J gene: TRBJ2-5; clone size: few; D gene: .; CDR3 DNA: TGTGCCAGCAGCTTCGGGTTCCCGCAAGAGACCCAGTACTTC; CDR3 protein: CASSFGFPQETQYF
V gene: TRBV18; J gene: TRBJ2-5; clone size: few; D gene: TRBD2; CDR3 DNA: TGTGCCAGCTCACCACCGCTAGCGGGAGTCGAGACCCAGTACTTC; CDR3 protein: CASSPPLAGVETQYF
V gene: TRBV11-2; J gene: TRBJ2-1; clone size: few; D gene: TRBD2; CDR3 DNA: TGTGCCAGCAGCCAAGGAGGGATAGCGGGAGGGCCGAAGTTCTTC; CDR3 protein: CASSQGGIAGGPKFF
V gene: TRBV28; J gene: TRBJ1-5; clone size: .; D gene: .; CDR3 DNA: TGTGCCAGTATACAGGGTTTCAATCAGCCCCAGCATTTT; CDR3 protein: CASIQGFNQPQHF
V gene: TRBV29-1; J gene: TRBJ1-2; clone size: .; D gene: .; CDR3 DNA: TGCAGCGTCGTTAAAGGAGTGGGGAGCTATGGCTACACCTTC; CDR3 protein: CSVVKGVGSYGYTF
V gene: TRBV28; J gene: TRBJ1-2; clone size: few; D gene: .; CDR3 DNA: TGTGCCAGCAGTGCCCCGAGTCTTAACTATGGCTACACCTTC; CDR3 protein: CASSAPSLNYGYTF
V gene: TRBV2; J gene: TRBJ1-1; clone size: .; D gene: .; CDR3 DNA: TGTGCCAGCAGTGACCCTAGCACAGGGACTGAAGCTTTCTTT; CDR3 protein: CASSDPSTGTEAFF
V gene: TRBV7-2; J gene: TRBJ2-3; clone size: .; D gene: TRBD2; CDR3 DNA: TGTGCCAGCAGCTTGAATGCGGGAGTCACAGATACGCAGTATTTT; CDR3 protein: CASSLNAGVTDTQYF
V gene: TRBV28; J gene: TRBJ2-1; clone size: .; D gene: .; CDR3 DNA: TGTGCCAGCAGTCGACTAGGTTTTTTTAATGAGCAGTTCTTC; CDR3 protein: CASSRLGFFNEQFF
V gene: TRBV5-1; J gene: TRBJ2-1; clone size: .; D gene: TRBD2; CDR3 DNA: TGCGCCAGCAGCCCACTAGCGGGGGGGGCCTGGGAGCAGTTCTTC; CDR3 protein: CASSPLAGGAWEQFF
V gene: TRBV28; J gene: TRBJ2-3; clone size: .; D gene: TRBD2; CDR3 DNA: TGTGCCAGCAGCCCCCTCGCTAGCGGGAGAGAGGCCACAGATACGCAGTATTTT; CDR3 protein: CASSPLASGREATDTQYF
V gene: TRBV5-1; J gene: TRBJ1-2; clone size: .; D gene: TRBD1; CDR3 DNA: TGCGCCAGCAGCCGGGGACAGGGGGAAGGCTACACCTTC; CDR3 protein: CASSRGQGEGYTF
V gene: TRBV2; J gene: TRBJ2-5; clone size: few; D gene: TRBD1; CDR3 DNA: TGTGCCAGCAGTGAGGACAGGGTCTGGGAGGAGACCCAGTACTTC; CDR3 protein: CASSEDRVWEETQYF
V gene: TRBV7-2; J gene: TRBJ2-4; clone size: few; D gene: TRBD2; CDR3 DNA: TGTGCCAGCAGCCCGGGGCTAGCGGGAGGGCCTCTGGGGTACTTC; CDR3 protein: CASSPGLAGGPLGYF
V gene: TRBV7-2; J gene: TRBJ2-7; clone size: .; D gene: TRBD2; CDR3 DNA: TGTGCCAGCAGCCCGGCTAGCGGGGGGCTCTCCTACGAGCAGTACTTC; CDR3 protein: CASSPASGGLSYEQYF
V gene: TRBV5-1; J gene: TRBJ2-3; clone size: .; D gene: .; CDR3 DNA: TGCGCCAGCAGCCATGGGGCTGATTGGGCGGATACGCAGTATTTT; CDR3 protein: CASSHGADWADTQYF
V gene: TRBV7-2; J gene: TRBJ1-5; clone size: few; D gene: .; CDR3 DNA: TGTGCCAGCAGCCTACAGGGTAGGCAGCCCCAGCATTTT; CDR3 protein: CASSLQGRQPQHF
V gene: TRBV7-9; J gene: TRBJ2-5; clone size: .; D gene: TRBD2; CDR3 DNA: TGTGCCAGCAGCTCTCGGGGGGTACAAGAGACCCAGTACTTC; CDR3 protein: CASSSRGVQETQYF
V gene: TRBV4-1; J gene: TRBJ2-7; clone size: many; D gene: TRBD1; CDR3 DNA: TGCGCCAGCAGCCAAGCCCCACTAGCAGGACAGGGTACGGACGAGCAGTACTTC; CDR3 protein: CASSQAPLAGQGTDEQYF
V gene: TRBV30; J gene: TRBJ1-4; clone size: many; D gene: TRBD1; CDR3 DNA: TGTGCCTGGAGTGTACAGGGGGAAAAACTGTTTTTT; CDR3 protein: CAWSVQGEKLFF
V gene: TRBV29-1; J gene: TRBJ2-1; clone size: many; D gene: .; CDR3 DNA: TGCAGCGTTGAAGAGGGCACAGGAAACAATGAGCAGTTCTTC; CDR3 protein: CSVEEGTGNNEQFF
V gene: TRBV2; J gene: TRBJ1-4; clone size: few; D gene: .; CDR3 DNA: TGTGCCAGCAGCTCTCAGGGCCAAGGTGAAAAACTGTTTTTT; CDR3 protein: CASSSQGQGEKLFF
V gene: TRBV15; J gene: TRBJ2-2; clone size: .; D gene: .; CDR3 DNA: TGTGCCACCAGCAACGGGGAGCCGAACACCGGGGAGCTGTTTTTT; CDR3 protein: CATSNGEPNTGELFF
V gene: TRBV30; J gene: TRBJ2-3; clone size: .; D gene: .; CDR3 DNA: TGTGCCTGGAGTACTAGCACAGATACGCAGTATTTT; CDR3 protein: CAWSTSTDTQYF
V gene: TRBV6-5; J gene: TRBJ1-5; clone size: few; D gene: TRBD1; CDR3 DNA: TGTGCCAGCAGTGGAGGGGGCGGCAATCAGCCCCAGCATTTT; CDR3 protein: CASSGGGGNQPQHF
V gene: TRBV18; J gene: TRBJ1-4; clone size: few; D gene: TRBD1; CDR3 DNA: TGTGCCAGCTCACCCAGGGGGATTGAGGAAAAACTGTTTTTT; CDR3 protein: CASSPRGIEEKLFF
V gene: TRBV7-9; J gene: TRBJ2-5; clone size: few; D gene: TRBD1; CDR3 DNA: TGTGCCAGCAGCTTAGCGCGGACAGGGCCCGAGACCCAGTACTTC; CDR3 protein: CASSLARTGPETQYF
V gene: TRBV28; J gene: TRBJ2-7; clone size: few; D gene: TRBD2; CDR3 DNA: TGTGCCAGCAGTCGGGGCGGTAGCGGGGACTACGAGCAGTACTTC; CDR3 protein: CASSRGGSGDYEQYF
V gene: TRBV7-9; J gene: TRBJ1-5; clone size: .; D gene: TRBD1; CDR3 DNA: TGTGCCAGCAGCGGACAGGGAAATCAGCCCCAGCATTTT; CDR3 protein: CASSGQGNQPQHF
V gene: TRBV2; J gene: TRBJ1-1; clone size: few; D gene: TRBD1; CDR3 DNA: TGTGCCAGCAGGCTTGGCACAGCGGACAGGCGAATGAACACTGAAGCTTTCTTT; CDR3 protein: CASRLGTADRRMNTEAFF
V gene: TRBV5-1; J gene: TRBJ2-5; clone size: few; D gene: .; CDR3 DNA: TGCGCCAGCAGCTTGGACACCCAAGAGACCCAGTACTTC; CDR3 protein: CASSLDTQETQYF
V gene: TRBV29-1; J gene: TRBJ2-3; clone size: .; D gene: .; CDR3 DNA: TGCAGCGTGCCAAAGGGACAGACTAGCGTATTCACAGATACGCAGTATTTT; CDR3 protein: CSVPKGQTSVFTDTQYF
V gene: TRBV19; J gene: TRBJ2-7; clone size: .; D gene: TRBD2; CDR3 DNA: TGTGCCAGTGGTGATTTGCTAGCGGGATCCCCCTACGAGCAGTACTTC; CDR3 protein: CASGDLLAGSPYEQYF
V gene: TRBV27; J gene: TRBJ2-5; clone size: .; D gene: .; CDR3 DNA: TGTGCCAGCAGTTTGGAGGGGTCCGTGACCCAGTACTTC; CDR3 protein: CASSLEGSVTQYF
V gene: TRBV7-2; J gene: TRBJ2-7; clone size: .; D gene: TRBD2; CDR3 DNA: TGTGCCAGCAGCCAGGGACTAGCGGGGAGCAAGCAGTACTTC; CDR3 protein: CASSQGLAGSKQYF
V gene: TRBV6-1; J gene: TRBJ1-4; clone size: few; D gene: .; CDR3 DNA: TGTGCCAGCAGTGAACAGGGGAGGGGAAAACTGTTTTTT; CDR3 protein: CASSEQGRGKLFF
V gene: TRBV5-1; J gene: TRBJ2-7; clone size: .; D gene: TRBD2; CDR3 DNA: TGCGCCAGCAGCCCTAGCGGGGGCCGCTCCTACGAGCAGTACTTC; CDR3 protein: CASSPSGGRSYEQYF
V gene: TRBV6-4; J gene: TRBJ1-1; clone size: .; D gene: .; CDR3 DNA: TGTGCCACCGACAGATCTGAAGCTTTCTTT; CDR3 protein: CATDRSEAFF
V gene: TRBV4-1; J gene: TRBJ1-2; clone size: .; D gene: .; CDR3 DNA: TGCGCCAGCAGCCAAAACCGGGATCTCGCCCGGTATGGCTACACCTTC; CDR3 protein: CASSQNRDLARYGYTF
V gene: TRBV7-9; J gene: TRBJ2-3; clone size: .; D gene: .; CDR3 DNA: TGTGCCAGCAGCCGAGAGACAGATACGCAGTATTTT; CDR3 protein: CASSRETDTQYF
V gene: TRBV29-1; J gene: TRBJ2-3; clone size: many; D gene: TRBD2; CDR3 DNA: TGCAGCGCCGGGGGGACCACAGATACGCAGTATTTT; CDR3 protein: CSAGGTTDTQYF
V gene: TRBV28; J gene: TRBJ1-2; clone size: few; D gene: .; CDR3 DNA: TGTGCCAGCAGTCTCCAGGGGCGGGGCTACACCTTC; CDR3 protein: CASSLQGRGYTF
V gene: TRBV5-4; J gene: TRBJ2-2; clone size: few; D gene: .; CDR3 DNA: TGTGCCAGCAGCATGGGGGGCCCTGCCGGTACCGGGGAGCTGTTTTTT; CDR3 protein: CASSMGGPAGTGELFF
V gene: TRBV2; J gene: TRBJ1-1; clone size: .; D gene: .; CDR3 DNA: TGTGCCACAGCGGGTGGTCTTGGGACTGAAGCTTTCTTT; CDR3 protein: CATAGGLGTEAFF
V gene: TRBV5-4; J gene: TRBJ1-1; clone size: few; D gene: .; CDR3 DNA: TGTGCCAGCAGCCGAAATTGGGCAGGAGGCACTGAAGCTTTCTTT; CDR3 protein: CASSRNWAGGTEAFF
V gene: TRBV14; J gene: TRBJ2-3; clone size: .; D gene: .; CDR3 DNA: TGTGCCAGCAGCCAAATGACAGACCGCACAGATACGCAGTATTTT; CDR3 protein: CASSQMTDRTDTQYF
V gene: TRBV29-1; J gene: TRBJ1-4; clone size: few; D gene: .; CDR3 DNA: TGCAGCGTCATACAGGGTAATGAAAAACTGTTTTTT; CDR3 protein: CSVIQGNEKLFF
V gene: TRBV28; J gene: TRBJ2-7; clone size: few; D gene: TRBD1; CDR3 DNA: TGTGCCAGCAGCCTCCCCGGGACAGGGGTCTACGAGCAGTACTTC; CDR3 protein: CASSLPGTGVYEQYF
V gene: TRBV6-6; J gene: TRBJ2-7; clone size: .; D gene: TRBD1; CDR3 DNA: TGTGCCAGCAGTCACGGGACAGGGGGTGGTAGGAACGAGCAGTACTTC; CDR3 protein: CASSHGTGGGRNEQYF
V gene: TRBV28; J gene: TRBJ1-1; clone size: few; D gene: .; CDR3 DNA: TGTGCCAGCAGTTCCCTTAGCACTGAAGCTTTCTTT; CDR3 protein: CASSSLSTEAFF